Listed here are 22 T cell receptor beta chains from one sample, sequenced in a study of molecular identifiers for immune sequencing clone quantification. TCRdb analysed the PCR reads with MiXCR anew, one entry per CDR3 protein. The sample comprises about 510,000 distinct CDR3 sequences, about a fifth of which are singletons, and around 0.86% rests with the top ten. Sequencing was carried out using naive CD8+ T cells from blood, with Jurkat cell RNA spiked in. Indicated subset: FACS-sorted CD8+CD4-CCR7+CD45RA+ naive T cells. The receptors stem from a human donor in good health. Some libraries in this study had Jurkat cell RNA spiked in.

This clonotype was counted only a few times. In DNA, the CDR3 is TGTGCTAGTGGTTTGGGTTCATTCAATCAGCCCCAGCATTTT. This encodes CASGLGSFNQPQHF. The rearrangement uses TRBV12-5 and TRBJ1-5; no firm D call. The V gene's germline CDR1 is LGHNT and CDR2 FRNRAP. V lost 1 base and J 3 bases, leaving 7 bases between the germline ends. This CDR3 is 14 amino acids long.

J is TRBJ2-3 and V is TRBV4-1; TRBD1 is a possible D gene (6 bases). The germline V gene encodes CDR1 MGHRA and CDR2 YSYEKL. Trimming shortened V by 3 bases and J by 3 bases, and 25 bases separated the two germline ends. The CDR3 is 19 residues long. CDR3 bases: TGCGCCAGCAGCCAGATAACCGTCTTGGGACACCAACCAACAGATACGCAGTATTTT. It codes for CASSQITVLGHQPTDTQYF.

The V and J genes are TRBV20-1 and TRBJ1-2; a possible D gene is TRBD1 (5 bases). Germline values: CDR1 DFQATT, CDR2 SNEGSKA (reference sequence). This CDR3 is built from 15 residues. V shed 4 bases and J shed 6 bases, with 21 bases lying between them. CDR3 residues: CSAKRAGSNLDGYTF. The CDR3 DNA sequence: TGCAGTGCTAAGAGGGCAGGGTCTAATTTAGATGGCTACACCTTC.

Comments on this clonotype: Here the CDR3 omits its conserved ending phenylalanine or tryptophan, so a read error is the likely source. The rearrangement uses TRBV20-1 and TRBJ2-7; D perhaps matches TRBD1 (5 bases). V shed 0 bases and J shed 2 bases, with 11 bases lying between them. This CDR3 has 14 amino acids. From germline, CDR1 is DFQATT and CDR2 SNEGSKA (reference sequence). The CDR3 DNA sequence: TGCAGTGCTAGAGAGCAGGGAAGGACCTACGAGCAGTACCTC. It codes for CSAREQGRTYEQYL.

There are a few counts of this clonotype. The chain links TRBV19 to TRBJ2-2; unclear D gene. Trimming removed 3 bases from V and 6 bases from J, with 11 bases in between. CDR3 size: 14 residues. Germline CDR1 and CDR2: LNHDA and SQIVND (reference sequence). The CDR3 coding sequence is TGTGCCAGTAGTATGGTAGTGTCCGCCGGGGAGCTGTTTTTT. This sequence encodes CASSMVVSAGELFF.

The rearrangement uses TRBV27 and TRBJ2-3, with D possibly matching TRBD2 (6 bases). The CDR3 is 16 residues long. Trimming left V 7 bases short and J 2 bases short, with 19 bases between. Germline loops: CDR1 MNHEY, CDR2 SMNVEV (reference sequence). CDR3 loop: CASTSGGRGPTDTQYF. The CDR3 DNA reads TGTGCCAGCACTTCAGGTGGGCGGGGACCCACAGATACGCAGTATTTT.

This clonotype appeared a few times. This chain connects TRBV6-2 or TRBV6-3 to TRBJ2-5, with D maybe TRBD2 (5 bases). Germline V lookup: CDR1 MNHEY, CDR2 SVGEGT. V shed 4 bases and J shed 5 bases, with 14 bases lying between them. There are 14 residues in the CDR3. The CDR3 bases are TGTGCCAGCAGTTCCATGGACTCGCCCGAGACCCAGTACTTC. Encoded protein: CASSSMDSPETQYF.

This clonotype showed up just a few times. The rearrangement joins TRBV7-2 to TRBJ2-7; a weak D match, TRBD2 (6 bases). The CDR3 is made up of 15 amino acids. Germline V gene data show CDR1 as SGHTA and CDR2 as FQGNSA. Between the trimmed V and J ends, which lost 4 bases and 5 bases, there was a span of 18 bases. The CDR3 reads CASSSHGGIQDEQYF. The CDR3 region has the DNA TGTGCCAGCAGCTCCCACGGGGGTATTCAAGACGAGCAGTACTTC.

The chain has TRBV6-1 and TRBJ2-3; D gene ambiguous. The germline CDR1 and CDR2 sequences are MNHNS and SASEGT. This CDR3 comprises 15 residues. CDR3 nucleotides: TGTACCTCCATGATGGGATTCACTCTCACAGATACGCAGTATTTT. It is translated as CTSMMGFTLTDTQYF.

The rearrangement joins TRBV12-3 or TRBV12-4 to TRBJ1-4, with TRBD1 as a possible D gene (5 bases). The CDR3 is 14 amino acids. V was clipped by 7 bases and J by 14 bases, with 23 bases between them. The CDR3 DNA sequence: TGTGCCAGCACCCAATTCGGGGCGTCCTATCAGCTGTTTTTT. Its protein product is CASTQFGASYQLFF.

This clonotype was counted a few times. The V call is TRBV18, the J call TRBJ2-1; D call uncertain. The germline V and J ends were trimmed by 4 bases and 8 bases, with 6 bases remaining between them. The CDR3 runs to 11 residues. CDR1 KGHSH and CDR2 LQKENI come from the germline V gene. The CDR3 sequence: CASSRADEQFF. The CDR3 nucleotides read TGTGCCAGCTCACGGGCGGATGAGCAGTTCTTC.

The chain links TRBV15 to TRBJ2-3, with TRBD2 matching 13 bases. Germline V gene data show CDR1 as LNHNV and CDR2 as YYDKDF (reference sequence). V shed 1 base, J shed 3 bases, and the junction held 13 bases outside the gene matches. This CDR3 is built from 20 residues. This CDR3 reads CATSRGLAGGPEGVTDTQYF. CDR3 nucleotide sequence: TGTGCCACCAGCAGAGGACTAGCGGGAGGCCCGGAGGGGGTGACAGATACGCAGTATTTT.

The V and J genes are TRBV7-9 and TRBJ1-1; D is ambiguous. The germline V gene has CDR1 SEHNR and CDR2 FQNEAQ (reference sequence). The CDR3 runs 16 residues. The V and J ends lost 5 bases and 0 bases respectively, with 16 bases between them. CDR3 protein: CASSPGQRGLNTEAFF. CDR3 in DNA: TGTGCCAGCAGCCCCGGGCAGAGAGGGTTGAACACTGAAGCTTTCTTT.

This clonotype came up many times. Here the CDR3 reads CASSQDGGLNTGELFF. DNA of the CDR3: TGCGCCAGCAGCCAAGATGGGGGGCTTAACACCGGGGAGCTGTTTTTT. V and J are TRBV4-3 and TRBJ2-2; possibly TRBD1 or TRBD2 for D (6 bases each). The germline CDR1 and CDR2 sequences are LGHNA and YSLEER. V lost 0 bases and J 2 bases, leaving 10 bases between the germline ends. The CDR3 runs 16 residues.

The genes are TRBV19 and TRBJ1-2; 7 bases are shared with TRBD1. This CDR3 spans 13 amino acids. Germline V CDR1 and CDR2: LNHDA, SQIVND (reference sequence). Trimming took 4 bases from V and 3 from J; bases not matched to a gene: 2. Written as DNA, the CDR3 is TGTGCCAGTAGTACGACAGGGCACTATGGCTACACCTTC. It codes for CASSTTGHYGYTF.

The chain couples TRBV6-1 to TRBJ2-7; TRBD1 agrees at 10 bases. The CDR3 runs 14 residues. Germline CDR1 MNHNS, CDR2 SASEGT. Germline trimming cut 7 bases from V and 4 bases from J; bases unmatched to any gene: 7. CDR3 nucleotides: TGTGCCAGCACCCCCCGGGACAGGGGTTACGAGCAGTACTTC. Translated, it gives CASTPRDRGYEQYF.

There are a few counts of this clonotype. The chain links TRBV5-5 to TRBJ1-2; the match to TRBD1 covers 9 bases. CDR1 and CDR2 (germline): SGHKS, YYEKEE (reference sequence). The V segment lost 3 bases and the J segment 3 bases; nucleotides outside the gene matches: 18. This CDR3 has 19 amino acids. The CDR3 DNA is TGTGCCAGCAGCTCGTTTCCTACAGGGGGCATCAGCGTTGACTATGGCTACACCTTC. Its protein is CASSSFPTGGISVDYGYTF.

This clonotype has only a few counts. The V and J genes are TRBV20-1 and TRBJ2-7; D remains unclear. V was trimmed by 3 bases and J by 2 bases, leaving 17 bases between them. This CDR3 spans 15 amino acids. Germline CDR1 and CDR2: DFQATT and SNEGSKA (reference sequence). The CDR3 DNA reads as TGCAGTGCTAGGGGTGTACGCGGACCAACCTACGAGCAGTACTTC. Its protein product is CSARGVRGPTYEQYF.

About this clonotype: A much larger clone lies one base from this, so it may be a read error. The genes are TRBV7-8 and TRBJ2-5; 12 positions match TRBD2. This CDR3 spans 16 amino acids. Per the germline V gene, CDR1 is SGHVS and CDR2 is FQNEAQ. The DNA of the CDR3 is TGTGCCAGCAGCCAAACACTAGCGGGGGGCCAAGAGACCCAGCACTTC. It specifies CASSQTLAGGQETQHF.

In the case of this clonotype: This may stem from a read error, because a much larger clone lies one nucleotide away. This sequence joins TRBV14 and TRBJ2-3; TRBD1 aligns across 8 bases. The DNA end is more similar to TRBJ1-5, so the J call may be wrong. CDR3 length: 14 residues. Germline loops: CDR1 SGHDN, CDR2 FVKESK. The CDR3 region is CASSQRTGYDTQHF. CDR3 DNA: TGTGCCAGCAGCCAGCGGACAGGGTATGATACGCAGCATTTT.

The chain uses TRBV30 and TRBJ1-1, with D possibly being TRBD1 (5 bases). CDR1 and CDR2 (germline): GTSNPN, SVGIG (reference sequence). The CDR3 totals 13 residues. V lost 0 bases and J lost 6, with 11 bases in between. The CDR3 region has the DNA TGTGCCTGGAGTGTTGGGGCCGGCCCTGAAGCTTTCTTT. Residues: CAWSVGAGPEAFF.

This clonotype was detected a few times. One end of the junction does not line up with germline, which may come from a read error. This chain joins TRBV6-5 and TRBJ2-1; unclear D gene. CDR3 length: 14 amino acids. Looked up from germline, CDR1 is MNHEY and CDR2 is SVGAGI. CDR3 sequence: CASSYSRTYNEQLF. In DNA, the CDR3 is TGTGCCAGCAGTTACTCTCGGACCTACAATGAGCAGCTCTTC.